This is a list of T cell receptor beta chains from one sample in a study of Graves' ophthalmopathy and Graves' hyperthyroidism. TCRdb analysed the multiplex PCR reads with MiXCR anew, one entry per CDR3 protein. Of some 160,000 distinct CDR3 sequences in the sample, roughly 36% were seen once. Sequenced: peripheral blood. Receptors originate from a man aged 30 to 39 with Graves' ophthalmopathy. CDR3s include the opening cysteine and the closing phenylalanine or tryptophan. The D gene is left open where the match is weak. Expanded clones are given a class, and other clones once, few, many or no size at all.

TRBJ2-7	-	many	TRBV3-1	TGTGCCAGCAGCCCCGGTGTCCTGGGGCAGGACGGGAACTACGAGCAGTACTTC	CASSPGVLGQDGNYEQYF
TRBJ2-5	-	few	TRBV6-2/TRBV6-3	TGTGCCAGCAGTTACTCTGGTACAGGACCGTACCAAGAGACCCAGTACTTC	CASSYSGTGPYQETQYF
TRBJ1-6	TRBD1	-	TRBV6-1	TGTGCCAGCAGTGAGCAGACAGGGGCTTCACCCCTCCACTTT	CASSEQTGASPLHF
TRBJ1-6	-	-	TRBV12-3/TRBV12-4	TGTGCCAGCAGTTTTCGGGGCTATAATTCACCCCTCCACTTT	CASSFRGYNSPLHF
TRBJ2-7	-	-	TRBV6-2/TRBV6-3	TGTGCCAGCAGTTACCTCTCGCACGAGCAGTACTTC	CASSYLSHEQYF
TRBJ2-7	-	-	TRBV7-2	TGTGCCAGCAGCGCAAGTACAGGACTCGAGCAGTACTTC	CASSASTGLEQYF
TRBJ2-7	TRBD1	few	TRBV27	TGTGCCAGCAGGATGGGACAGCGTCCCCCCTACGAGCAGTACTTC	CASRMGQRPPYEQYF
TRBJ2-7	-	-	TRBV12-3/TRBV12-4	TGTGCCAGCAGGCCAAAAGGGGGCGAGCAGTACTTC	CASRPKGGEQYF
TRBJ2-7	-	many	TRBV12-3/TRBV12-4	TGTGCCAGCAGTTTTGTACAGCTACACGAGCAGTACTTC	CASSFVQLHEQYF
TRBJ1-1	-	-	TRBV11-1	TGTGCCAGCAGCTCAGGTGAAAGGGGATTGAACACTGAAGCTTTCTTT	CASSSGERGLNTEAFF
TRBJ2-7	-	many	TRBV6-2/TRBV6-3	TGTGCCAGCAGTTATACGGAGGTCTACGAGCAGTACTTC	CASSYTEVYEQYF
TRBJ1-2	-	-	TRBV29-1	TGCAGCGTTGTAATGGGTTACAGTGGCTACACCTTC	CSVVMGYSGYTF
TRBJ2-7	-	many	TRBV28	TGTGCCAGCAGTAATAAGGGGACCCACTCCTACGAGCAGTACTTC	CASSNKGTHSYEQYF
TRBJ2-7	-	many	TRBV6-2/TRBV6-3	TGTGCCAGCAGTGCCAATCTAGTGGCGGGATTTTCCTACGAGCAGTACTTC	CASSANLVAGFSYEQYF
TRBJ2-7	TRBD1	-	TRBV7-2	TGTGCCAGCAGACCAGACAGGGTCACGACTGGCGAGCAGTACTTC	CASRPDRVTTGEQYF
TRBJ1-2	TRBD1	-	TRBV5-1	TGCGCCAGCAGCTTGTATGTGAGGGACAGCACTTATGGCTACACCTTC	CASSLYVRDSTYGYTF
TRBJ2-7	-	many	TRBV12-3/TRBV12-4	TGTGCCAGCAGTTACCAACAGGGCGACGAGCAGTACTTC	CASSYQQGDEQYF
TRBJ1-1	-	few	TRBV28	TGTGCCAGCAGCCACTTCGGGATTGAAGCTTTCTTT	CASSHFGIEAFF
TRBJ1-3	-	-	TRBV12-3/TRBV12-4	TGTGCCAGCAGTTTCCGACAGCGGGGAAACACCATATATTTT	CASSFRQRGNTIYF
TRBJ1-2	TRBD1	many	TRBV6-4	TGTGCCAGCAGTCCCGTGGGGGGACAGGGAGGGAAGAACTATGGCTACACCTTC	CASSPVGGQGGKNYGYTF
TRBJ1-3	-	many	TRBV11-2	TGTGCCAGCAGCTCCACTTGGGGGGACCCCCCTGGAAACACCATATATTTT	CASSSTWGDPPGNTIYF
TRBJ1-2	-	many	TRBV15	TGTGCCACCAGCTCTCGAGTTGGGACCAACTATGGCTACACCTTC	CATSSRVGTNYGYTF
TRBJ1-1	-	many	TRBV24-1	TGTGCCACCAGTGCCGCCCCCTCCCGGGGACCCACTGAAGCTTTCTTT	CATSAAPSRGPTEAFF
TRBJ2-7	-	-	TRBV27	TGTGCCAGCAGTTTAACCGGGACAAGATACGAGCAGTACTTC	CASSLTGTRYEQYF
TRBJ1-6	-	-	TRBV11-2	TGTGCCAGCAGCCGGCGAGAACCCTCACCCCTCCACTTT	CASSRREPSPLHF
TRBJ2-7	TRBD2	many	TRBV6-5	TGTGCCAGCAGGCCCGGACTAGCGGGTACCATCGGGCAGTACTTC	CASRPGLAGTIGQYF
TRBJ1-5	-	-	TRBV6-2/TRBV6-3	TGTGCCAGCAGTTACTCGTTCTCCCGTGATCAGCCCCAGCATTTT	CASSYSFSRDQPQHF
TRBJ1-5	TRBD1	-	TRBV28	TGTGCCAGCAGCCTGGGACAGCTAAATCAGCCCCAGCATTTT	CASSLGQLNQPQHF
TRBJ2-5	-	-	TRBV12-3/TRBV12-4	TGTGCCAGCAGGGCCGGGACCCCCCAAGAGACCCAGTACTTC	CASRAGTPQETQYF
TRBJ2-7	-	many	TRBV6-2/TRBV6-3	TGTGCCAGCAGATTCTGGACATCCGTGCAGTACTTC	CASRFWTSVQYF
TRBJ2-5	TRBD1	-	TRBV28	TGTGCCAGCGCCGGGACAGGCCGAGAGACCCAGTACTTC	CASAGTGRETQYF
TRBJ1-1	-	once	TRBV27	TGTGCCAGCAGTTTTAGTCTACTGAACACTGAAGCTTTCTTT	CASSFSLLNTEAFF
TRBJ1-1	-	few	TRBV2	TGTGCCAGCAGGACAGGCATGAACACTGAAGCTTTCTTT	CASRTGMNTEAFF
TRBJ1-1	-	many	TRBV2	TGTGCCAGCAGCCCCGAGGGGTACACTGAAGCTTTCTTT	CASSPEGYTEAFF
TRBJ1-5	-	few	TRBV12-3/TRBV12-4	TGTGCCAGCAGTTTAGCGGGCACCCCCAATCAGCCCCAGCATTTT	CASSLAGTPNQPQHF